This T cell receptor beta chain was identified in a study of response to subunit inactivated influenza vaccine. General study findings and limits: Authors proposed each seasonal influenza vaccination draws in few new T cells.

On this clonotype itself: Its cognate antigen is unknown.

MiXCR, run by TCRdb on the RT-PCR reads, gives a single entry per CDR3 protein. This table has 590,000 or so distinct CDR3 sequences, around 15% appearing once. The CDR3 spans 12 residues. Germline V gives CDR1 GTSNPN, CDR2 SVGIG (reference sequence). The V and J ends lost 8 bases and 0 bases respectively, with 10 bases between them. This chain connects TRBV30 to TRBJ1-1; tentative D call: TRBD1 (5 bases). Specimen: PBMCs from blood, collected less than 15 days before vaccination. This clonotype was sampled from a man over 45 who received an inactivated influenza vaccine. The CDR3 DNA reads TGTGCCGGGACCATGATGAACACTGAAGCTTTCTTT. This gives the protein CAGTMMNTEAFF.